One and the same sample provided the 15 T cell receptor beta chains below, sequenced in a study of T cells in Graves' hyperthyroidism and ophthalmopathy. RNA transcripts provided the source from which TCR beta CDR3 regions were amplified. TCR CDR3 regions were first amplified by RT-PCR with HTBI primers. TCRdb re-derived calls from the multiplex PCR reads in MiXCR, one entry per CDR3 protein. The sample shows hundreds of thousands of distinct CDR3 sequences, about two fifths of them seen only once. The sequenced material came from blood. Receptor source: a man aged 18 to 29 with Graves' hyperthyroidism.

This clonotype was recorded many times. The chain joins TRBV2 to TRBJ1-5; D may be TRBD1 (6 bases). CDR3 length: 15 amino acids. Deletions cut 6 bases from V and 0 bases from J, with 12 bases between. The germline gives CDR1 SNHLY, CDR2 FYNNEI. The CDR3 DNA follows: TGTGCCAGCAGGTTGACAGGCCCTAGCAATCAGCCCCAGCATTTT. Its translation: CASRLTGPSNQPQHF.

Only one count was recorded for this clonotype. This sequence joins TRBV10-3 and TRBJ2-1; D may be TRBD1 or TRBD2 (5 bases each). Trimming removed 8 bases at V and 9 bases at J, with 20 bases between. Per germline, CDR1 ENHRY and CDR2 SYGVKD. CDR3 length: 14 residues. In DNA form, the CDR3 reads TGTGCCATCCGATCTGGGACGGGGAACACTGAGCAGTTCTTC. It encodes CAIRSGTGNTEQFF.

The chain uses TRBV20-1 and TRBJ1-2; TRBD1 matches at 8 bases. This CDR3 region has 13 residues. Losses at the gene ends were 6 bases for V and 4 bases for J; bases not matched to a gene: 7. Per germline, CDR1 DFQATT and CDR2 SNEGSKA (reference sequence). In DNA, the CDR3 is TGCAGTGCCCCCCCCGACAGGGGCTATGGCTACACCTTC. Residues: CSAPPDRGYGYTF.

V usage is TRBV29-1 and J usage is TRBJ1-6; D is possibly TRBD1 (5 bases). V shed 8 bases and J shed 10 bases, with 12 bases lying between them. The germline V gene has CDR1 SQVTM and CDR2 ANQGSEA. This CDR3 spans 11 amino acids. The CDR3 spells CSLVTGSPLHF. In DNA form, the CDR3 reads TGCAGCTTGGTTACAGGATCACCCCTCCACTTT.

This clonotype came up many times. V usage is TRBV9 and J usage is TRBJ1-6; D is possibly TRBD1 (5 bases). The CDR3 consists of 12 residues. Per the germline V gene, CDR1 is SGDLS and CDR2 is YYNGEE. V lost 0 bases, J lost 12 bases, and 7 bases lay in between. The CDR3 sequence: CASSVGGGPLHF. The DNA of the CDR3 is TGTGCCAGCAGCGTAGGGGGGGGACCCCTCCACTTT.

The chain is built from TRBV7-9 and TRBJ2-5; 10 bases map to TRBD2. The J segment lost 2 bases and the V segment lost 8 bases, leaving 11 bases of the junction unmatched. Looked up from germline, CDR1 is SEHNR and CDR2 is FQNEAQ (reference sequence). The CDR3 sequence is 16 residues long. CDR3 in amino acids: CASGPGVAGGQETQYF. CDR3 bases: TGTGCCAGCGGCCCCGGGGTAGCGGGGGGTCAAGAGACCCAGTACTTC.

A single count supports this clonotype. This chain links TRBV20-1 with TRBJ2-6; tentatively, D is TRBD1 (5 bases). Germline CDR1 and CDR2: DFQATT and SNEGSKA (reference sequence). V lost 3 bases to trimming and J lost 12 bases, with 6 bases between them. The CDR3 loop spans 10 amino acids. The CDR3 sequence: CSASDSVLTF. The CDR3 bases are TGCAGTGCTAGTGACAGCGTCCTGACTTTC.

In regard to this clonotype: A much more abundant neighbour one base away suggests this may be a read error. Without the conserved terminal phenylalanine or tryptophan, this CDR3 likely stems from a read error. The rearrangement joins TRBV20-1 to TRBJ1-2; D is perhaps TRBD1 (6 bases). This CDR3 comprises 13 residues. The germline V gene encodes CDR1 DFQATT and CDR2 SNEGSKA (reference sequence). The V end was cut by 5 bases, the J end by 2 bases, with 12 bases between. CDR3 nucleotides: TGCAGTGCTGGGGGGGCCGTAAACTATGGCTACACCCTC. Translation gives CSAGGAVNYGYTL.

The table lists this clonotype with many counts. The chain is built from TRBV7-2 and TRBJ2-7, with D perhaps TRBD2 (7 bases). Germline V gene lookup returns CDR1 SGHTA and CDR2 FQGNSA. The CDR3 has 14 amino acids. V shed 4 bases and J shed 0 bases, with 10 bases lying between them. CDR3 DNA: TGTGCCAGCAGCTGGGGGGGGGCCTCCTACGAGCAGTACTTC. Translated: CASSWGGASYEQYF. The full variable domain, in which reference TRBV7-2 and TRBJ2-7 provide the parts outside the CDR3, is GAGVSQSPSNKVTEKGKDVELRCDPISGHTALYWYRQSLGQGLEFLIYFQGNSAPDKSGLPSDRFSAERTGGSVSTLTIQRTQQEDSAVYLCASSWGGASYEQYFGPGTRLTVT.

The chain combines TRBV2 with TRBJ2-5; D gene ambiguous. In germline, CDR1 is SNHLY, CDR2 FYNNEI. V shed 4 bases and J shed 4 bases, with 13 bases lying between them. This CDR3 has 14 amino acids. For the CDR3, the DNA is TGTGCCAGCAGTGGGACGTCTAGTACAGAGACCCAGTACTTC. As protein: CASSGTSSTETQYF. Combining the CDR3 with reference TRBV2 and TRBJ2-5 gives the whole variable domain EPEVTQTPSHQVTQMGQEVILRCVPISNHLYFYWYRQILGQKVEFLVSFYNNEISEKSEIFDDQFSVERPDGSNFTLKIRSTKLEDSAMYFCASSGTSSTETQYFGPGTRLLVL.

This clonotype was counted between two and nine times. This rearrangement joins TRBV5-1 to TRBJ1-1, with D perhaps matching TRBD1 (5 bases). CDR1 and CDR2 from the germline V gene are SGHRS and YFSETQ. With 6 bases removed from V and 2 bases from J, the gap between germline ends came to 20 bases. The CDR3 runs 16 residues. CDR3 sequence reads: CASNWAAGSSNTEAFF. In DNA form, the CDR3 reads TGCGCCAGCAACTGGGCGGCAGGGAGTTCCAACACTGAAGCTTTCTTT.

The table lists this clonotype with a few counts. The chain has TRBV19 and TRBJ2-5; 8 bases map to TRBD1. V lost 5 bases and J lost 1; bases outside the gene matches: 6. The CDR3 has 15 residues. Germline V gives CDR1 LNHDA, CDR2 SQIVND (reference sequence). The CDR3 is CASSATGVFQETQYF. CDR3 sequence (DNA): TGTGCCAGTAGTGCGACAGGGGTGTTCCAAGAGACCCAGTACTTC.

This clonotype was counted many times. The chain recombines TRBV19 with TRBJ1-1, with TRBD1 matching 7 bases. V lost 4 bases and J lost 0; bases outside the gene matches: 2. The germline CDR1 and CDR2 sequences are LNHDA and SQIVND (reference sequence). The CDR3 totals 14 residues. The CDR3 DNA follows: TGTGCCAGTAGTAATGACAGGGTGAACACTGAAGCTTTCTTT. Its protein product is CASSNDRVNTEAFF.

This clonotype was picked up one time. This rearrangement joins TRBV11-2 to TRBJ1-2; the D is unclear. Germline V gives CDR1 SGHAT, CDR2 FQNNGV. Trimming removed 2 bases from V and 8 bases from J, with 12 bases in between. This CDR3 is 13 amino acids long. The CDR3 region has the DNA TGTGCCAGCAGCTTATCAACACGTTTCGGCTACACCTTC. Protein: CASSLSTRFGYTF. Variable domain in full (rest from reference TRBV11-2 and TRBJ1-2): EAGVAQSPRYKIIEKRQSVAFWCNPISGHATLYWYQQILGQGPKLLIQFQNNGVVDDSQLPKDRFSAERLKGVDSTLKIQPAKLEDSAVYLCASSLSTRFGYTFGSGTRLTVV.

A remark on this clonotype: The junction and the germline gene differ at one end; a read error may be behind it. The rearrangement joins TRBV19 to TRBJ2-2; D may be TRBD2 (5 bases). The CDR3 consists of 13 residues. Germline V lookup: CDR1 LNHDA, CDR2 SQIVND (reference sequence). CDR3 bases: TGTGCCACTCGAAGGGAGAACACCGGGGAGCTGCTTTTT. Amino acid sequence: CATRRENTGELLF.